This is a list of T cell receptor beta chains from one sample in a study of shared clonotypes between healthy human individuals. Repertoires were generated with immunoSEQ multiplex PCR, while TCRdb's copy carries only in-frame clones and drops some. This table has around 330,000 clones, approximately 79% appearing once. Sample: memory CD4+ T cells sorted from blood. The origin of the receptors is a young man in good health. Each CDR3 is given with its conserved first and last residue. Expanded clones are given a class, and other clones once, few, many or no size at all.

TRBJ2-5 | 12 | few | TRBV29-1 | CSVLSGGETQYF
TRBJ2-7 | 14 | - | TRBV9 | CASSLTGQTYEQYF
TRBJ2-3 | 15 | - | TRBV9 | CASSQWNRLGDTQYF
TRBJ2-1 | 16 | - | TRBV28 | CASRGLAGVGYNEQFF
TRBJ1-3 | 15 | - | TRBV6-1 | CASSRDISSGNTIYF
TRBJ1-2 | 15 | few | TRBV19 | CASSARDGGFRGYTF
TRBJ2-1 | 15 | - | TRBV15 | CATRVLQGAFNEQFF
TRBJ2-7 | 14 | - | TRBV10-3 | CAISALAASYEQYF
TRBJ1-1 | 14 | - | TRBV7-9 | CASSPGQTLPEAFF
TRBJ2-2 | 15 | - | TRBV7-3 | CASSQAGMRLGELFF
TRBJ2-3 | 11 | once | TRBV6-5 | CASSRDSTQYF
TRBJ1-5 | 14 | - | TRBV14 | CASSQSQSNQPQHF
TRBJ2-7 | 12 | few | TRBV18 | CASSPSGWEQYF
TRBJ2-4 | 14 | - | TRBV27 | CASGAGGIGGIQYF
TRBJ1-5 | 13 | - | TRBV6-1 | CASSEALGQPQHF
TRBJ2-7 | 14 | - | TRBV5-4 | CASSLAGVGREQYF
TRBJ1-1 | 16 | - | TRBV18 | CASSPGTGRLNTEAFF
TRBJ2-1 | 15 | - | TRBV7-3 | CASSLTSGNYNEQFF
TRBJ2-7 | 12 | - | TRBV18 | CASSTAGGEQYF
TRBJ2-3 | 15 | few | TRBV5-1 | CASSLRQGVTDTQYF
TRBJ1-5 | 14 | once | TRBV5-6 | CASSFGTGDQPQHF